The sequence of this T cell receptor (beta chain) was determined in a study of blood T cell repertoires in COVID-19. Study as a whole: T cells, B-cell-depleted T cells, or PBMCs supplied cDNA or gDNA.

This clone was counted a single time. This CDR3 contains 15 residues. In germline, CDR1 is LGHNA, CDR2 YNFKEQ. Deletions cut 0 bases from V and 11 bases from J, with 17 bases between. As processed by the authors: Reference gene primer amplification gave nucleated cell count estimates. Only in-frame clones appear in the TCRdb table, and some are missing; sequencing was by immunoSEQ multiplex PCR. The V and J calls and clone size are taken from that table; D and trimming were inferred from the DNA. The sample consists of roughly 410,000 clones, 70% to 90% of them appearing once. The Seattle patients, enrolled during active infection, were followed longitudinally.

This sequence was found in a woman between 55 and 75 years old with COVID-19, enrolled during active disease. Sequenced input: peripheral blood. J is TRBJ1-5 and V is TRBV4-2; D ambiguous. The CDR3 loop reads CASSQDLAAGETQHF. CDR3 in DNA: TGTGCCAGCAGCCAAGATCTTGCGGCGGGTGAGACCCAGCATTTT.